The 9 T cell receptor beta chains below all came from one sample that was sequenced in a study of shared clonotypes between healthy human individuals. TCRdb's copy holds only in-frame clones and misses some; the assay was immunoSEQ multiplex PCR. The table includes about 1.5 million clones, around 98% detected once. Sequences were obtained from naive CD4+ T cells sorted from blood. As to subset: CD45RA+ positively selected. These receptors were collected from a young man in good health.

This sequence joins TRBV28 and TRBJ1-5; D is unclear. V lost 6 bases, J lost 10 bases, and 13 bases lay in between. Per the germline V gene, CDR1 is MDHEN and CDR2 is SYDVKM. This CDR3 region has 12 residues. The CDR3 spells CASRPPGGPQHF. CDR3 DNA sequence: TGTGCCAGCAGACCGCCGGGTGGACCCCAGCATTTT.

This chain uses TRBV11-2 with TRBJ2-1, with D maybe TRBD2 (6 bases). V was trimmed by 5 bases and J by 3 bases, leaving 8 bases between them. CDR1 is SGHAT, CDR2 FQNNGV, per germline. The CDR3 loop spans 13 amino acids. The CDR3 is CASSRGIYNEQFF. CDR3 DNA: TGTGCCAGCAGCCGGGGGATCTACAATGAGCAGTTCTTC.

The chain couples TRBV19 to TRBJ1-3; D is uncertain. CDR3 length equals 16 residues. Germline CDR1 reads LNHDA; CDR2 reads SQIVND (reference sequence). The V end was cut by 2 bases, the J end by 1 base, with 12 bases between. CDR3 protein: CASSIRSELSGNTIYF. Written as DNA, the CDR3 is TGTGCCAGTAGTATACGCTCTGAGCTTTCTGGAAACACCATATATTTT.

The V gene is TRBV2, the J gene TRBJ1-4; no clear D. V gave up 7 bases and J gave up 0 bases, with 9 bases separating them. This CDR3 is 14 amino acids long. The germline CDR1 and CDR2 sequences are SNHLY and FYNNEI. CDR3 sequence reads: CASMAEATNEKLFF. CDR3 sequence (DNA): TGTGCCAGCATGGCAGAAGCAACTAATGAAAAACTGTTTTTT.

This chain links TRBV19 with TRBJ1-1; the match to TRBD1 covers 7 bases. V lost 6 bases, J lost 0 bases, and 13 bases stayed unmatched. CDR1 is LNHDA, CDR2 SQIVND, per germline (reference sequence). This CDR3 has 17 residues. CDR3 sequence (DNA): TGTGCCAGTAGAATTGAAAGGGGGCGGTCGATGAACACTGAAGCTTTCTTT. Protein product: CASRIERGRSMNTEAFF.

In this sample, this clone turned up once. V is TRBV7-2 and J is TRBJ1-1, with a weak D call TRBD1 (5 bases). Per germline, CDR1 SGHTA and CDR2 FQGNSA. V lost 5 bases to trimming and J lost 0 bases, with 13 bases between them. The CDR3 loop spans 15 amino acids. The DNA for the CDR3 is TGTGCCAGCAGCCTCGAATCGACAGTGAACACTGAAGCTTTCTTT. This gives the protein CASSLESTVNTEAFF. Supplemented by reference TRBV7-2 and TRBJ1-1, the full variable domain reads GAGVSQSPSNKVTEKGKDVELRCDPISGHTALYWYRQSLGQGLEFLIYFQGNSAPDKSGLPSDRFSAERTGGSVSTLTIQRTQQEDSAVYLCASSLESTVNTEAFFGQGTRLTVV.

The chain carries TRBV6-1 and TRBJ1-5, with a tentative D call TRBD1 (5 bases). Trimming left V 6 bases short and J 6 bases short, with 15 bases between. Germline-derived CDR1 and CDR2 are MNHNS and SASEGT. CDR3 length equals 14 residues. The CDR3 bases are TGTGCCAGCAGGAGGGGTTCAGGTGCTCAGCCCCAGCATTTT. This codes for CASRRGSGAQPQHF.

The rearrangement uses TRBV5-1 and TRBJ2-7, with 9 bases fitting TRBD1. V lost 5 bases and J lost 0; bases outside the gene matches: 3. Germline V gives CDR1 SGHRS, CDR2 YFSETQ. There are 14 residues in the CDR3. The CDR3 spells CASRIQGASYEQYF. CDR3 DNA: TGCGCCAGCAGAATACAGGGGGCCTCCTACGAGCAGTACTTC.

The gene calls are TRBV19 and TRBJ2-1, with a possible D match to TRBD1 (5 bases). Trimming pared 6 bases from V and 0 bases from J, leaving 12 bases between. The CDR3 totals 15 residues. Germline CDR1 and CDR2: LNHDA and SQIVND (reference sequence). The CDR3 bases are TGTGCCAGTAGATCACAGGTGAGCTCCTACAATGAGCAGTTCTTC. Translation: CASRSQVSSYNEQFF.